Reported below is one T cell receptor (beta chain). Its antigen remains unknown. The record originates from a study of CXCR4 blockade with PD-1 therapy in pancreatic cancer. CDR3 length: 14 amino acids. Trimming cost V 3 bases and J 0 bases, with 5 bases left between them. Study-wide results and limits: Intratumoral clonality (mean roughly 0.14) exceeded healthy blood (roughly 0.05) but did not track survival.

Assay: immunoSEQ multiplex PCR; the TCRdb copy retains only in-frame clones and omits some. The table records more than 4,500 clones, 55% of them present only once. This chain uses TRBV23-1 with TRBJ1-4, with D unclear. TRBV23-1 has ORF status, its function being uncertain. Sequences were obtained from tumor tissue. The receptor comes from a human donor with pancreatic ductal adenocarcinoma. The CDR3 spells CASSQNTTNEKLFF. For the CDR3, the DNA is TGCGCCAGCAGTCAGAACACAACTAATGAAAAACTGTTTTTT.